This TCR beta chain stems from a study of CD8+CD57+ T cells in acquired aplastic anemia. Germline V gene data show CDR1 as SGHRS and CDR2 as YFSETQ. The V gene end was trimmed by 3 bases and the J gene end by 1 base; junction bases not matched to a gene: 3. This CDR3 region has 15 residues. Genomic DNA, serving as template, underwent TCR beta VDJ and CDR3 profiling. Each CDR3 protein gets one entry after TCRdb re-called the reads with MiXCR. The table has about 68,000 distinct CDR3 sequences, almost 55% seen once. This clonotype was found many times. The specimen sequenced was sorted CD4+, CD8+, or CD8+CD57+ T cells (not recorded which) from PBMCs. The sequence was collected from a human donor in good health, serving as a control. This chain connects TRBV5-1 to TRBJ2-7; 11 positions agree with TRBD2. The DNA of the CDR3 is TGCGCCAGCAGCTCCGGGACTAGCGGTTCCTACGAGCAGTACTTC. It codes for CASSSGTSGSYEQYF.